This entry concerns a single T cell receptor beta chain. Its cognate antigen is unknown. The CDR3 is 14 residues long. CDR1 is SGDLS, CDR2 YYNGEE, per germline. V dropped 4 bases and J dropped 4; count of bases not matched to a gene: 6. Treatment described: oral pan-JAK inhibitor, 5-10 mg twice daily. The source of the sample is a study of CD8+ T cells in alopecia areata. RNA was isolated and reverse transcribed to cDNA, the sequencing template. Libraries were prepared by immunoSEQ multiplex PCR; TCRdb keeps only in-frame clonotypes and omits some of them. The sample includes 93,000 or so clones, around 86% of them seen just once. Regarding the study as a whole: Having just one nonresponder leaves the connection between baseline CD8+ expansion and response unresolved.

The sequences come from CD8+ T cells sorted from blood, collected at roughly week 30, from a patient treated with tofacitinib. The clonotype comes from a human donor with alopecia areata. The V gene is TRBV9, the J gene TRBJ2-7, with 9 bases lining up with TRBD1. The CDR3: CASSPSDRGYEQYF. The CDR3 DNA reads as TGTGCCAGCAGCCCATCGGACAGGGGTTACGAGCAGTACTTC.